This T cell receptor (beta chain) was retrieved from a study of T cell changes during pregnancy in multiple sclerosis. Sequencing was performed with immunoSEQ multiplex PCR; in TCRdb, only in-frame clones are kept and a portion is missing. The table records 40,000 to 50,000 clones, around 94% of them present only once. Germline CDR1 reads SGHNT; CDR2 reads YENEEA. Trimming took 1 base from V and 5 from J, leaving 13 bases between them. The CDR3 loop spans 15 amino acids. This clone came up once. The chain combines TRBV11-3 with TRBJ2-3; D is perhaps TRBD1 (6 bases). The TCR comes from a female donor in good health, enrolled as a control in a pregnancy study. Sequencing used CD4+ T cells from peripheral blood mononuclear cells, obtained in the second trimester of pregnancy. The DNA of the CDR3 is TGTGCCAGCAGCTTAGGACCACAGGGATTAGATACGCAGTATTTT. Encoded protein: CASSLGPQGLDTQYF. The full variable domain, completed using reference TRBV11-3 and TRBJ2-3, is EAGVVQSPRYKIIEKKQPVAFWCNPISGHNTLYWYLQNLGQGPELLIRYENEEAVDDSQLPKDRFSAERLKGVDSTLKIQPAELGDSAVYLCASSLGPQGLDTQYFGPGTRLTVL.